The rows below give T cell receptor beta chains drawn from one sample of a study of blood T cell repertoires in COVID-19. TCRdb's table, derived via immunoSEQ multiplex PCR, lists solely in-frame clones and lacks some. The profile shows some 80,000 clones, approximately 82% of them singletons. The sample comprised peripheral blood. The receptors originated from a woman between 50 and 59 years old with acute or convalescent COVID-19. CDR3s include the opening cysteine and the closing phenylalanine or tryptophan. A D gene is named only where the DNA matches it firmly. Expanded clones are given a class, and other clones once, few, many or no size at all.

>TRBV2|NA|NA|TRBJ1-5
CASERESNQPQHF
TGTGCCAGCGAGAGGGAGAGCAATCAGCCCCAGCATTTT
>TRBV7-9|TRBD1|NA|TRBJ1-6
CASSPLQGWDSPLHF
TGTGCCAGCAGCCCCCTACAGGGGTGGGATTCACCCCTCCACTTT
>TRBV7-2|NA|once|TRBJ1-3
CASSLAGGGNTIYF
TGTGCCAGCAGTCTAGCGGGGGGAGGAAACACCATATATTTT
>TRBV11-2|TRBD1|NA|TRBJ1-1
CASSRQGLTTEAFF
TGTGCCAGCAGCCGACAGGGGTTGACCACTGAAGCTTTCTTT
>TRBV3-1/TRBV3-2|TRBD2|once|TRBJ2-5
CASSLYKGLAGGQTQYF
TGTGCCAGCAGCCTATATAAGGGACTAGCGGGAGGGCAGACCCAGTACTTC
>TRBV7-9|NA|NA|TRBJ1-1
CASSPPGQGAEAFF
TGTGCCAGCAGCCCCCCCGGGCAGGGCGCTGAAGCTTTCTTT
>TRBV27|TRBD2|NA|TRBJ2-6
CASSTRLALLSVLTF
TGTGCCAGCAGTACAAGACTAGCGCTCCTCTCCGTCCTGACTTTC
>TRBV28|NA|NA|TRBJ1-1
CASSYRDKRGNTEAFF
TGTGCCAGCAGTTACCGGGACAAGCGTGGGAACACTGAAGCTTTCTTT
>TRBV28|NA|NA|TRBJ1-2
CASSLGRQRDGYTF
TGTGCCAGCAGTTTAGGGCGACAGCGGGATGGCTACACCTTC
>TRBV5-6|NA|NA|TRBJ1-5
CASSRGPGQPNQPQHF
TGTGCCAGCAGCCGGGGCCCGGGACAACCCAATCAGCCCCAGCATTTT
>TRBV28|NA|few|TRBJ1-3
CASSLTSGNTIYF
TGTGCCAGCAGTTTAACTTCCGGGAACACCATATATTTT
>TRBV28|NA|NA|TRBJ2-3
CASSFPSTSPFTDTQYF
TGTGCCAGCAGTTTCCCTTCAACTAGCCCATTCACAGATACGCAGTATTTT
>TRBV18|TRBD1|NA|TRBJ1-6
CASSRDRGDSPLHF
TGTGCCAGCTCACGGGACAGGGGCGACTCACCCCTCCACTTT
>TRBV7-9|TRBD1|few|TRBJ1-1
CASSRGQAEAFF
TGTGCCAGCAGCCGAGGACAGGCCGAAGCTTTCTTT
>TRBV3-1/TRBV3-2|TRBD2|NA|TRBJ2-5
CASSQALAGEETQYF
TGTGCCAGCAGCCAAGCGCTAGCGGGGGAAGAGACCCAGTACTTC
>TRBV10-3|TRBD2|NA|TRBJ2-3
CAISGLAGTSTDTQYF
TGTGCCATCAGTGGACTAGCGGGGACTAGCACAGATACGCAGTATTTT
>TRBV19|NA|NA|TRBJ2-2
CAIAGAGVGTGELFF
TGTGCCATTGCGGGGGCAGGGGTCGGCACCGGGGAGCTGTTTTTT
>TRBV13|NA|NA|TRBJ2-5
CASSLRRGSVETQYF
TGTGCCAGCAGCTTACGGCGGGGTTCGGTAGAGACCCAGTACTTC
>TRBV28|TRBD2|NA|TRBJ2-3
CASTGLAGARPPSQAQYF
TGTGCCAGCACCGGACTAGCGGGAGCACGGCCCCCCAGTCAGGCGCAGTATTTT
>TRBV5-4|NA|NA|TRBJ1-2
CASSFTSFNYGYTF
TGTGCCAGCAGCTTTACAAGTTTTAACTATGGCTACACCTTC
>TRBV24-1|NA|once|TRBJ1-2
CATSDFRTNGYTF
TGTGCCACCAGTGATTTTAGGACAAATGGCTACACCTTC
>TRBV9|NA|NA|TRBJ1-2
CASSPGDRVNYGYTF
TGTGCCAGCAGCCCGGGAGACAGAGTAAACTATGGCTACACCTTC
>TRBV27|TRBD2|NA|TRBJ2-3
CASSVTSGGGLGSQYF
TGTGCCAGCAGTGTTACTAGCGGGGGGGGACTCGGGTCGCAGTATTTT
>TRBV5-5|NA|NA|TRBJ2-7
CASSLSGGFAGQVVYEQYF
TGTGCCAGCAGCTTGAGCGGGGGGTTCGCGGGACAGGTAGTCTACGAGCAGTACTTC
>TRBV30|NA|NA|TRBJ1-2
CAWRGWDWGDGYTF
TGTGCCTGGAGGGGGTGGGATTGGGGAGATGGCTACACCTTC
>TRBV4-1|NA|NA|TRBJ2-7
CASSQATVPHEQYF
TGCGCCAGCAGCCAAGCGACAGTTCCCCACGAGCAGTACTTC
>TRBV29-1|NA|few|TRBJ2-7
CSVETLGQFLGYEQYF
TGCAGCGTTGAAACCCTTGGCCAATTCCTTGGCTACGAGCAGTACTTC
>TRBV5-1|NA|NA|TRBJ1-3
CASSFGGRSGNTIYF
TGCGCCAGCAGCTTTGGGGGCCGGTCTGGAAACACCATATATTTT
>TRBV5-5|NA|NA|TRBJ1-4
CASSLGIGVNEKLFF
TGTGCCAGCAGCTTGGGTATCGGGGTTAATGAAAAACTGTTTTTT
>TRBV27|TRBD1|NA|TRBJ2-7
CASSLSQGAYYEQYF
TGTGCCAGCAGTTTATCCCAGGGGGCCTACTACGAGCAGTACTTC
>TRBV5-1|NA|NA|TRBJ2-5
CASSLVGEETQYF
TGCGCCAGCAGCTTGGTGGGCGAAGAGACCCAGTACTTC
>TRBV5-5|TRBD1|NA|TRBJ2-2
CASSLEGGQGYSGELFF
TGTGCCAGCAGCTTGGAGGGTGGACAGGGGTATTCCGGGGAGCTGTTTTTT
>TRBV6-1|NA|NA|TRBJ2-2
CASSLDSGRGELFF
TGTGCCAGCAGTTTAGACTCTGGCCGCGGGGAGCTGTTTTTT
>TRBV18|NA|NA|TRBJ2-3
CASSPPAVEGRSTDTQYF
TGTGCCAGCTCACCGCCCGCCGTGGAGGGGCGGAGCACAGATACGCAGTATTTT
>TRBV3-1/TRBV3-2|TRBD1|NA|TRBJ1-4
CASSRQSASGGLRGCYEKLFF
TGTGCCAGCAGCCGCCAATCGGCCTCAGGGGGCCTTAGAGGTTGTTATGAAAAACTGTTTTTT
>TRBV21-1|NA|NA|TRBJ2-7
CASSKFPMAQMSYEQYF
TGTGCCAGCAGCAAATTCCCCATGGCACAGATGAGCTACGAGCAGTACTTC
>TRBV5-1|TRBD1|NA|TRBJ1-6
CASSLGDSSYNSPLHF
TGCGCCAGCAGCTTGGGGGACAGCTCCTATAATTCACCCCTCCACTTT
>TRBV5-6|NA|NA|TRBJ1-1
CASSLGPNTEAFF
TGTGCCAGCAGCTTGGGGCCGAACACTGAAGCTTTCTTT
>TRBV29-1|NA|NA|TRBJ2-1
CSVDRTQSYNEQFF
TGCAGCGTTGATAGGACACAATCCTACAATGAGCAGTTCTTC
>TRBV19|NA|NA|TRBJ1-1
CASSMGLGSTEAFF
TGTGCCAGTAGTATGGGGTTAGGGAGCACTGAAGCTTTCTTT
>TRBV15|NA|medium-sized|TRBJ1-2
CATSRDSQGSYGYTF
TGTGCCACCAGCAGAGACTCCCAGGGGTCCTATGGCTACACCTTC
>TRBV6-5|NA|NA|TRBJ2-1
CASRQGPYNEQFF
TGTGCCAGCAGACAGGGCCCCTACAATGAGCAGTTCTTC
>TRBV11-2|NA|NA|TRBJ1-2
CASSPSLERPRGYTF
TGTGCCAGCAGCCCAAGCCTAGAAAGGCCTCGGGGCTACACCTTC
>TRBV7-2|TRBD1|NA|TRBJ1-2
CASSRSGTGVYGYTF
TGTGCCAGCAGCCGTTCCGGGACAGGAGTCTATGGCTACACCTTC
>TRBV5-1|TRBD2|NA|TRBJ2-2
CASSSGTSGELFF
TGCGCCAGCAGCTCCGGGACTAGCGGGGAGCTGTTTTTT
>TRBV6-5|NA|NA|TRBJ2-1
CASSYTGLVPFF
TGTGCCAGCAGTTACACAGGGCTCGTCCCGTTCTTC
>TRBV7-2|TRBD1|NA|TRBJ1-1
CASSLQGVNTEAFF
TGTGCCAGCAGCCTACAGGGGGTAAACACTGAAGCTTTCTTT